This is a list of T cell receptor beta chains from one sample in a study of early T cells in non-severe SARS-CoV-2 infection. TCRdb redid the calling of the 5' RACE reads with MiXCR, one entry per CDR3 protein. The profile shows over 85,000 distinct CDR3 sequences, roughly 12% of them singletons. This specimen consisted of whole blood, obtained at baseline. These receptors came from an adult who was a healthcare worker with PCR-confirmed SARS-CoV-2 infection or an uninfected control (not recorded which). Both conserved end residues are part of each CDR3. The D gene is left open where the match is weak. Expanded clones get a size class; other rows say once, few or many, or leave the size out.

v_call,d_call,clone_size,j_call,cdr3_nt,cdr3_aa
TRBV12-3/TRBV12-4,TRBD2,few,TRBJ2-2,TGTGCCAGCAGCCTGGAAGTAGCGGGGGGGAACGGGGAGCTGTTTTTT,CASSLEVAGGNGELFF
TRBV7-2,TRBD1,.,TRBJ2-2,TGTGCCGGCAGACAGGGTAGAACCGGGGAGCTGTTTTTT,CAGRQGRTGELFF
TRBV20-1,.,many,TRBJ1-5,TGCAGTGCTAGTCGGGGGCGCGGGAATCAGCCCCAGCATTTT,CSASRGRGNQPQHF
TRBV3-1,TRBD1,.,TRBJ1-1,TGTGCCAGCAGCCAGGAGACAGGGGCTTTGAACACTGAAGCTTTCTTT,CASSQETGALNTEAFF
TRBV5-1,.,few,TRBJ2-2,TGCGCCAGCAGCCCCGGGACACCGAACACCGGGGAGCTGTTTTTT,CASSPGTPNTGELFF
TRBV9,.,.,TRBJ2-1,TGTGCCAGCACGACGGGAAGCTCCTACAATGAGCAGTTCTTC,CASTTGSSYNEQFF
TRBV5-1,.,many,TRBJ1-1,TGCGCCAGCAGCTTGGAAAGGGCTAGCCTCACTGAAGCTTTCTTT,CASSLERASLTEAFF
TRBV7-9,TRBD1,.,TRBJ2-3,TGTGCCAGCAGCACCCGACAGGGGACTTCCCGCAGCACAGATACGCAGTATTTT,CASSTRQGTSRSTDTQYF
TRBV7-3,.,many,TRBJ2-1,TGTGCCAGCAGCTCCTGGCAGAGATCCGGGTCCTACAATGAGCAGTTCTTC,CASSSWQRSGSYNEQFF
TRBV6-1,.,few,TRBJ2-7,TGTGCCAGCAGTGAAGAACTAAGTTCCTACGAGCAGTACTTC,CASSEELSSYEQYF
TRBV19,.,.,TRBJ2-3,TGTGTGACGACGGAGGGGGCGGGCACAGATACGCAGTATTTT,CVTTEGAGTDTQYF
TRBV20-1,TRBD1,.,TRBJ2-5,TGCAGTGCTCAAGTCCGACAGGGTCAGGTTAACCAAGAGACCCAGTACTTC,CSAQVRQGQVNQETQYF
TRBV20-1,.,few,TRBJ1-1,TGCAGTGCTTCTATGACAGGTCGTACTGAAGCTTTCTTT,CSASMTGRTEAFF
TRBV24-1,.,many,TRBJ1-5,TGTGCCACCAGTGATTTGAACAACCTCGGGCCCCAGCATTTT,CATSDLNNLGPQHF
TRBV7-3,TRBD1,.,TRBJ1-2,TGTGCCAGCAGCTTAAATACAGGGGGAAACGGCTACACCTTC,CASSLNTGGNGYTF
TRBV7-9,.,.,TRBJ2-6,TGTGCCAGCAGCTCAGTCTACGGGAAATCTGGGGCCAACGTCCTGACTTTC,CASSSVYGKSGANVLTF
TRBV27,.,.,TRBJ2-4,TGTGCCAGCAGGACAGCCAGCCGGAGCGTTCAGTACTTC,CASRTASRSVQYF
TRBV11-2,.,many,TRBJ2-1,TGTGCCAGTGGGCAGGGCCCCTACAATGAGCAGTTCTTC,CASGQGPYNEQFF
TRBV5-4,TRBD2,.,TRBJ2-7,TGTGCCAGCAGCGCGACTAGCGGGAGCGGCGAGCAGTACTTC,CASSATSGSGEQYF
TRBV18,TRBD1,.,TRBJ2-5,TGTGCCAGCTCACCTGGGACAGAAGGGACCCAGTACTTC,CASSPGTEGTQYF
TRBV5-1,.,.,TRBJ1-1,TGCGCCAGCAGTATGACAGGCACTGAAGCTTTCTTT,CASSMTGTEAFF
TRBV5-4,.,few,TRBJ2-2,TGTGCCAGCAGCCCCCAAACTAACACCGGGGAGCTGTTTTTT,CASSPQTNTGELFF
TRBV6-5,.,.,TRBJ1-1,TGTGCCAGCAGCTCCCTACAGTTGAACACTGAAGCTTTCTTT,CASSSLQLNTEAFF